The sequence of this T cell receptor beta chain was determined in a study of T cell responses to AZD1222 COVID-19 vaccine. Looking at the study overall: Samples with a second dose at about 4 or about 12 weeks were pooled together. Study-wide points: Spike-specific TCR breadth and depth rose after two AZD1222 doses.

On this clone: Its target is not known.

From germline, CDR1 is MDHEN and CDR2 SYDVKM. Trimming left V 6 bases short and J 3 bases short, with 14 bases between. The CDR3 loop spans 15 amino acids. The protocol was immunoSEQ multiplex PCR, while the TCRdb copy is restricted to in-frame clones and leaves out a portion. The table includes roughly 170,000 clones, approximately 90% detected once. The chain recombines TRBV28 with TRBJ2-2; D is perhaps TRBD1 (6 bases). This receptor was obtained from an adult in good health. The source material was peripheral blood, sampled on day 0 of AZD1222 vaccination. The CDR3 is CASSLSRTDTGELFF. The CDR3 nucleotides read TGTGCCAGCAGCCTATCTCGGACAGACACCGGGGAGCTGTTTTTT.